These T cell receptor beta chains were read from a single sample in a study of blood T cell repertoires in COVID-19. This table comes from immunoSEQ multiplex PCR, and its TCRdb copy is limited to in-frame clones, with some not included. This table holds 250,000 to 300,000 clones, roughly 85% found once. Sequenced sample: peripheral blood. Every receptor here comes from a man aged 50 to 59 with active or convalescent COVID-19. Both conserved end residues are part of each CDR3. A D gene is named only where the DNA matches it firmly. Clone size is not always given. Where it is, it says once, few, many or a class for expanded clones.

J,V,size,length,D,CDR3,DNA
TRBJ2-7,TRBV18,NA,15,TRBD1,CASSPRTGDPPEQYF,TGTGCCAGCTCACCAAGGACAGGGGATCCCCCCGAGCAGTACTTC
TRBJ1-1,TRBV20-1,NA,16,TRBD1,CSASRPGGGMNTEAFF,TGCAGTGCTAGTCGTCCAGGGGGCGGCATGAACACTGAAGCTTTCTTT
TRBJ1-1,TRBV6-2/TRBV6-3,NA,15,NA,CASTPLGRENTEAFF,TGTGCCAGCACCCCTTTAGGACGGGAGAACACTGAAGCTTTCTTT
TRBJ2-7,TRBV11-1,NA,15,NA,CASSFGEAPSYEQYF,TGTGCCAGCAGCTTCGGGGAGGCACCCTCCTACGAGCAGTACTTC
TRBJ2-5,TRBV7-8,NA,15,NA,CASSLAVGHQETQYF,TGTGCCAGCAGCTTAGCGGTGGGCCACCAAGAGACCCAGTACTTC
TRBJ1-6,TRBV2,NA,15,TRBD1,CATGGTGVRNSPLHF,TGTGCCACAGGGGGGACAGGGGTTAGGAATTCACCCCTCCACTTT
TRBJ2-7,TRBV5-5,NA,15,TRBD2,CASSTGGGPAVEQYF,TGTGCCAGCAGCACCGGGGGGGGGCCCGCGGTCGAGCAGTACTTC
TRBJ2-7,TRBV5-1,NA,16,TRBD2,CASSLAAPWEGNEQYF,TGCGCCAGCAGCTTGGCCGCCCCCTGGGAGGGGAACGAGCAGTACTTC
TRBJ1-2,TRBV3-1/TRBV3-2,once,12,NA,CASSDGTRGYTF,TGTGCCAGCAGCGACGGGACACGGGGCTACACCTTC
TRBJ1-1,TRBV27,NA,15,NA,CASSLTSRVNTEAFF,TGTGCCAGCAGTTTAACTAGCAGGGTGAACACTGAAGCTTTCTTT
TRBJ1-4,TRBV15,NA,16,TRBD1,CATSPWTGGINEKLFF,TGTGCCACCAGCCCTTGGACAGGGGGGATTAATGAAAAACTGTTTTTT
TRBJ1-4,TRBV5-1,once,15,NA,CASSLMSGANEKLFF,TGCGCCAGCAGCTTAATGTCAGGGGCTAATGAAAAACTGTTTTTT
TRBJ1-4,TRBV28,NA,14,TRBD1,CASGISGGNEKLFF,TGTGCCAGCGGTATCTCAGGGGGGAATGAAAAACTGTTTTTT
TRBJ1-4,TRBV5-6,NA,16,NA,CASSSRGSYTNEKLFF,TGTGCCAGCAGCTCCAGGGGATCATATACTAATGAAAAACTGTTTTTT
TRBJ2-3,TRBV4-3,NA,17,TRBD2,CASSQRLAGSSTDTQYF,TGCGCCAGCAGCCAGAGACTAGCGGGATCGAGCACAGATACGCAGTATTTT
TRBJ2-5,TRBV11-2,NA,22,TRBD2,CASSRQASGLAGGRVKGETQYF,TGTGCCAGCAGTCGACAGGCCTCGGGACTAGCGGGAGGCAGGGTTAAGGGAGAGACCCAGTACTTC
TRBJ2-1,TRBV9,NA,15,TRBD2,CASSVSGGTYNEQFF,TGTGCCAGCAGCGTTAGCGGGGGTACCTACAATGAGCAGTTCTTC
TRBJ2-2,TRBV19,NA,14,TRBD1,CASSIHRGPGELFF,TGTGCCAGTAGTATACACAGGGGGCCCGGGGAGCTGTTTTTT
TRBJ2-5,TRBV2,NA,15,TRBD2,CASSEGGRAGETQYF,TGTGCCAGCAGTGAAGGTGGGAGGGCCGGGGAGACCCAGTACTTC
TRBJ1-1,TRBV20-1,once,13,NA,CSASRTTNTEAFF,TGCAGTGCTAGTCGGACAACGAACACTGAAGCTTTCTTT
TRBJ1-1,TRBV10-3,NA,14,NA,CAIRRTWGDAEAFF,TGTGCCATCAGAAGAACCTGGGGGGACGCTGAAGCTTTCTTT
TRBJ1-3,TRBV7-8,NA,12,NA,CASSIDPFTIYF,TGTGCCAGCAGCATAGATCCTTTCACCATATATTTT
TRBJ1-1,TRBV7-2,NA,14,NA,CASSLLRGKTEAFF,TGTGCCAGCAGCTTATTGCGGGGGAAGACTGAAGCTTTCTTT
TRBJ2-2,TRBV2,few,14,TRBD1,CASRDRVGTGELFF,TGTGCCAGCAGGGACAGGGTTGGGACCGGGGAGCTGTTTTTT
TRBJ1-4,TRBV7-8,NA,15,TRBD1,CASSPLQGVGEKLFF,TGTGCCAGCAGCCCTCTACAGGGGGTGGGTGAAAAACTGTTTTTT
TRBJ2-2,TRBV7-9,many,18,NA,CASSLAGASPSNTGELFF,TGTGCCAGCAGCTTAGCGGGGGCCAGTCCCTCGAACACCGGGGAGCTGTTTTTT
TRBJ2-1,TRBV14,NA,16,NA,CASSQLQGSSYNEQFF,TGTGCCAGCAGCCAACTACAGGGTTCCTCCTACAATGAGCAGTTCTTC
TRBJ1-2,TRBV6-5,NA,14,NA,CASSRPGGNYGYTF,TGTGCCAGCAGCAGACCGGGGGGTAACTATGGCTACACCTTC
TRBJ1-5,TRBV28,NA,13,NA,CASSLESNQPQHF,TGTGCCAGCAGTTTAGAGAGCAATCAGCCCCAGCATTTT
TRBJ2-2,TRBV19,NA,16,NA,CASSIRGGASPGELFF,TGTGCCAGTAGTATTCGTGGGGGCGCGAGTCCCGGGGAGCTGTTTTTT
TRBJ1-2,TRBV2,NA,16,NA,CATTYGGVFTNYGYTF,TGTGCCACCACCTATGGAGGAGTTTTCACTAACTATGGCTACACCTTC
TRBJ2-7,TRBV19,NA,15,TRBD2,CASSPAGTSGYEQYF,TGTGCCAGTAGTCCCGCCGGGACTAGCGGTTACGAGCAGTACTTC
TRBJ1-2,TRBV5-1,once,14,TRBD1,CASSLEGTVYGYTF,TGCGCCAGCAGCTTGGAGGGGACAGTGTATGGCTACACCTTC
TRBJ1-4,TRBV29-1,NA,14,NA,CSVGYGATNEKLFF,TGCAGCGTAGGATACGGGGCAACTAATGAAAAACTGTTTTTT
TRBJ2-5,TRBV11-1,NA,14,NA,CASSLRFAQETQYF,TGTGCCAGCAGCTTGCGATTTGCACAAGAGACCCAGTACTTC
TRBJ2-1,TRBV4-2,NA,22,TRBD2,CASSQELYWGGSSLGTYNEQFF,TGTGCCAGCAGCCAAGAGCTGTACTGGGGCGGGAGTTCGTTGGGGACCTACAATGAGCAGTTCTTC
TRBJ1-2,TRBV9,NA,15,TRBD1,CASSDGQGSNYGYTF,TGTGCCAGCAGCGACGGACAGGGATCAAACTATGGCTACACCTTC
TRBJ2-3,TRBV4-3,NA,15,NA,CASSQGSGWADTQYF,TGCGCCAGCAGCCAAGGCTCGGGGTGGGCAGATACGCAGTATTTT
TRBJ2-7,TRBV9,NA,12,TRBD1,CASSTTGNEQYF,TGTGCCAGCAGCACGACAGGGAACGAGCAGTACTTC
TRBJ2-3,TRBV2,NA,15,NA,CASSAESPSTDTQYF,TGTGCCAGCAGTGCGGAGTCACCTAGCACAGATACGCAGTATTTT
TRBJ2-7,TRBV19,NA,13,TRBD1,CASSPDRAGEQYF,TGTGCCAGTAGCCCGGACAGGGCTGGGGAGCAGTACTTC
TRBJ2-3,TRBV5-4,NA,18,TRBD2,CASSDQGGLAGGGDTQYF,TGTGCCAGCAGCGACCAAGGGGGCCTAGCGGGAGGGGGAGATACGCAGTATTTT
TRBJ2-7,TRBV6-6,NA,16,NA,CASSWSATGLGYEQYF,TGTGCCAGCAGTTGGTCGGCCACAGGGCTAGGGTACGAGCAGTACTTC
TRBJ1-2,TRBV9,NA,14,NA,CASSPRGEDYGYTF,TGTGCCAGCAGCCCGCGGGGGGAGGACTATGGCTACACCTTC
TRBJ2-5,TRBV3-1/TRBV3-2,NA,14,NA,CASSQSGARGTQYF,TGTGCCAGCAGCCAATCAGGAGCCAGGGGGACCCAGTACTTC
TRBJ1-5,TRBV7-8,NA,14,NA,CASSSGGENQPQHF,TGTGCCAGCAGCTCGGGGGGAGAAAATCAGCCCCAGCATTTT
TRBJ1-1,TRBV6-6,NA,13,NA,CASSGLPNTEAFF,TGTGCCAGCAGTGGTCTACCGAACACTGAAGCTTTCTTT
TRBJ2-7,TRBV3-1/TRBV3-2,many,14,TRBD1,CASRDRGPSGEQYF,TGTGCCAGCAGGGACAGGGGGCCATCGGGCGAGCAGTACTTC
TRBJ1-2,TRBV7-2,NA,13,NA,CASRPPQGYGYTF,TGTGCCAGCAGACCACCCCAGGGCTATGGCTACACCTTC
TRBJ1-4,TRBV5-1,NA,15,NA,CASSLEGQENEKLFF,TGCGCCAGCAGCTTGGAGGGGCAGGAGAATGAAAAACTGTTTTTT
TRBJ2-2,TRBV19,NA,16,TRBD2,CASRTWTSGRAGELFF,TGTGCCAGTAGGACATGGACTAGCGGGAGGGCCGGGGAGCTGTTTTTT
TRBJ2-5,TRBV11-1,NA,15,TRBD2,CASSRTSGSVETQYF,TGTGCCAGCAGCCGGACTAGCGGGAGTGTAGAGACCCAGTACTTC
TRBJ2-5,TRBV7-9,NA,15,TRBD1,CASSPGQAYQETQYF,TGTGCCAGCAGCCCGGGACAGGCGTACCAAGAGACCCAGTACTTC
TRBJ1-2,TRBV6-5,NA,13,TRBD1,CASRETGSYGYTF,TGTGCCAGCAGAGAGACAGGGTCCTATGGCTACACCTTC
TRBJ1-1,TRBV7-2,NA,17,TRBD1,CASSLVGQGAYVTEAFF,TGTGCCAGCAGCTTAGTCGGGCAGGGGGCGTATGTCACTGAAGCTTTCTTT
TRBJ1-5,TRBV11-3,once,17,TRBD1,CASSLDKGQGASQPQHF,TGTGCCAGCAGCTTAGATAAGGGACAGGGGGCGAGTCAGCCCCAGCATTTT
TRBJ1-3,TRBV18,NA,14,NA,CASSSTGYGNTIYF,TGTGCCAGCTCAAGTACAGGGTATGGAAACACCATATATTTT
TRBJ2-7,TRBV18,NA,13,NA,CASSPDQVNEQYF,TGTGCCAGCTCACCAGATCAGGTTAACGAGCAGTACTTC
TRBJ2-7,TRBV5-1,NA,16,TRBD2,CASSTGTSGLPYEQYF,TGCGCCAGCAGCACTGGGACTAGCGGACTTCCCTACGAGCAGTACTTC